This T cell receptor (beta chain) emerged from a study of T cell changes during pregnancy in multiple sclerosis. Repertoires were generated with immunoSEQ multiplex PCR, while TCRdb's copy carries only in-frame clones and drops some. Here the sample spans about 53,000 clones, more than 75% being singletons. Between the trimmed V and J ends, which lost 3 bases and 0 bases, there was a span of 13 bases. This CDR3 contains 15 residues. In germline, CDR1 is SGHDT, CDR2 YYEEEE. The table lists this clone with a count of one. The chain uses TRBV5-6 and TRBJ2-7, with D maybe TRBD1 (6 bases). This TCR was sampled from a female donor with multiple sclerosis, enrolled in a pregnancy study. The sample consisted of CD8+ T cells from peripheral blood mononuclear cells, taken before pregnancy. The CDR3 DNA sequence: TGTGCCAGCAGCTCCGGGACGGACAGCTCCTACGAGCAGTACTTC. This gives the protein CASSSGTDSSYEQYF. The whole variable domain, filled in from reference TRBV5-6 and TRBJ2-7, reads DAGVTQSPTHLIKTRGQQVTLRCSPKSGHDTVSWYQQALGQGPQFIFQYYEEEERQRGNFPDRFSGHQFPNYSSELNVNALLLGDSALYLCASSSGTDSSYEQYFGPGTRLTVT.